The 16 T cell receptor beta chains given below trace back to one sample, sequenced in a study of post-analysis software for immune sequencing data. The study, taken as a whole, reports: Controls showed lower frequencies than patients for a handful of TRBV segments, and TRBV5-6, TRBV5-1 and TRBV20-1 were among these.

Every TCR beta cDNA library bore unique molecular identifiers. MiXCR, applied by TCRdb to the PCR reads, yields one record per CDR3 protein. The data show hundreds of thousands of distinct CDR3 sequences, roughly 29% seen once. These TCRs' antigens remain unknown. The sequenced material came from blood. These receptors all come from a girl aged 10-17 years with multiple sclerosis.

This clonotype has only a few counts. V usage is TRBV27 and J usage is TRBJ2-1; D unresolved. This CDR3 region has 13 residues. Germline-derived CDR1 and CDR2 are MNHEY and SMNVEV (reference sequence). V dropped 0 bases and J dropped 7 bases, with 7 bases sitting between them. CDR3 in DNA: TGTGCCAGCAGTTTATCGAGCGTGAATGAGCAGTTCTTC. Amino acids: CASSLSSVNEQFF.

This clonotype was recorded many times. The chain employs TRBV6-6 and TRBJ2-5; D is possibly TRBD2 (5 bases). Per the germline V gene, CDR1 is MNHNY and CDR2 is SVGAGI (reference sequence). The CDR3 has 15 amino acids. V gave up 8 bases and J gave up 3 bases, with 19 bases separating them. CDR3 in amino acids: CASGQYAGIKETQYF. Written as DNA, the CDR3 is TGTGCCAGCGGTCAGTATGCCGGGATTAAAGAGACCCAGTACTTC.

The V call is TRBV5-5, the J call TRBJ2-3; D possibly corresponds to TRBD2 (7 bases). V was trimmed by 4 bases and J by 5 bases, leaving 17 bases between them. Germline values: CDR1 SGHKS, CDR2 YYEKEE (reference sequence). The CDR3 covers 15 residues. The CDR3 DNA is TGTGCCAGCAGCGGACGCGGGGGCTGGGGAGATACGCAGTATTTT. It translates to CASSGRGGWGDTQYF.

This clonotype has more than one count but fewer than ten. V is TRBV7-8 and J is TRBJ2-5, with D unresolved. The germline V gene has CDR1 SGHVS and CDR2 FQNEAQ. The V gene lost 1 base and the J gene lost 2 bases, with 8 bases spanning the gap. This CDR3 has 14 residues. CDR3 nucleotides: TGTGCCAGCAGCTTAGGTCAACGGCAAGAGACCCAGTACTTC. Translation: CASSLGQRQETQYF.

CDR3 nucleotides: TGCAGTGCTAGAACTGTGAGGGGAGTGTTGCGCGAGCAGTACTTC. Its translation is CSARTVRGVLREQYF. This rearrangement joins TRBV20-1 to TRBJ2-7; D may match TRBD1 or TRBD2 (5 bases each). The CDR3 loop spans 15 amino acids. Germline CDR1 is DFQATT and CDR2 is SNEGSKA (reference sequence). V was trimmed by 2 bases and J by 6 bases, leaving 20 bases between them.

V usage is TRBV13 and J usage is TRBJ2-3, with a possible D match to TRBD1 (6 bases). Trimming shortened V by 0 bases and J by 2 bases, and 15 bases separated the two germline ends. Germline V gene sequence: CDR1 PRHDT, CDR2 FYEKMQ (reference sequence). The CDR3 length is 17 residues. The CDR3 spells CASSLGPPRGPTDTQYF. The CDR3 DNA reads as TGTGCCAGCAGCTTAGGCCCTCCCAGGGGTCCCACAGATACGCAGTATTTT.

On this clonotype itself: One end of the junction does not line up with germline, which may come from a read error. The DNA for the CDR3 is TGTGCCAGCAGCCTAGCGGGAGCCTCGGATACGCAGTATTTT. It yields the protein CASSLAGASDTQYF. The rearrangement uses TRBV7-9 and TRBJ2-3, with TRBD2 identical over 10 bases. CDR3 length: 14 residues. The germline V gene has CDR1 SEHNR and CDR2 FQNEAQ (reference sequence). Full variable domain (rest looked up from reference TRBV7-9 and TRBJ2-3): DTGVSQNPRHKITKRGQNVTFRCDPISEHNRLYWYRQTLGQGPEFLTYFQNEAQLEKSRLLSDRFSAERPKGSFSTLEIQRTEQGDSAMYLCASSLAGASDTQYFGPGTRLTVL.

There are a few counts of this clonotype. CDR3 loop: CSARPPARYGYTF. DNA of the CDR3: TGCAGTGCTAGACCCCCCGCGCGGTATGGCTACACCTTC. The gene calls are TRBV20-1 and TRBJ1-2, with no clear D. The CDR3 is 13 residues long. Germline V gene lookup returns CDR1 DFQATT and CDR2 SNEGSKA (reference sequence). Trimming took 2 bases from V and 5 from J, leaving 12 bases between them.

The chain couples TRBV7-2 to TRBJ2-5; D is unclear. V was pared by 1 base and J by 4 bases, with 13 bases between. Germline loops: CDR1 SGHTA, CDR2 FQGNSA. CDR3 size: 15 residues. Here the CDR3 reads CASSLGPDPLETQYF. CDR3 bases: TGTGCCAGCAGCTTAGGTCCGGATCCGCTAGAGACCCAGTACTTC.

This rearrangement joins TRBV10-3 to TRBJ2-7, with TRBD1 as a possible D gene (6 bases). Germline CDR1 and CDR2: ENHRY and SYGVKD. This CDR3 is built from 14 residues. V lost 2 bases, J lost 0 bases, and 8 bases lay in between. As DNA, the CDR3 is TGTGCCATCAGTGAGAACAGGGCCTCCTACGAGCAGTACTTC. The encoded protein is CAISENRASYEQYF.

The sample holds a few counts of this clonotype. The CDR3, as DNA: TGTGCCAGCAGCCGCGAGGGTAGGAATACGCAGTATTTT. Its protein is CASSREGRNTQYF. V and J are TRBV7-2 and TRBJ2-3; a weak D match, TRBD2 (5 bases). The CDR3 is 13 residues long. The V and J ends lost 5 bases and 7 bases respectively, with 13 bases between them. CDR1 SGHTA and CDR2 FQGNSA come from the germline V gene.

The table lists this clonotype with a count of one. The chain recombines TRBV18 with TRBJ1-6; D is uncertain. The V and J ends lost 2 bases and 10 bases respectively, with 12 bases between them. The CDR3 sequence is 14 residues long. Germline values: CDR1 KGHSH, CDR2 LQKENI. The DNA of the CDR3 is TGTGCCAGCTCACCAAGTGGGCGAGACTCACCCCTCCACTTT. Translation: CASSPSGRDSPLHF.

This clonotype was seen a few times. This rearrangement joins TRBV4-3 to TRBJ1-4, with a weak D call TRBD1 (5 bases). The V gene lost 3 bases and the J gene lost 8 bases, with 22 bases spanning the gap. The CDR3 totals 17 residues. Per the germline V gene, CDR1 is LGHNA and CDR2 is YSLEER. The CDR3 nucleotides read TGCGCCAGCAGCCATGAACCCGGGACCGCGGGCGTGGAAAAACTGTTTTTT. Translated: CASSHEPGTAGVEKLFF.

This clonotype was detected many times. The J gene is TRBJ2-5, the V gene TRBV14, with D tentatively TRBD2 (6 bases). The CDR3 length is 17 residues. From germline, CDR1 is SGHDN and CDR2 FVKESK. Between the trimmed V and J ends, which lost 4 bases and 5 bases, there was a span of 23 bases. In DNA form, the CDR3 reads TGTGCCAGCAGCCCCCCCCGGGGACTTCATTTATGGGAGACCCAGTACTTC. The encoded protein is CASSPPRGLHLWETQYF.

This clonotype was detected a few times. The chain is built from TRBV3-1 and TRBJ1-4; D call uncertain. Germline assignment: CDR1 LGHDT and CDR2 YNNKEL (reference sequence). V gave up 4 bases and J gave up 0 bases, with 9 bases separating them. CDR3 size: 15 residues. CDR3 bases: TGTGCCAGCAGCCGGCACGGGGCAACTAATGAAAAACTGTTTTTT. Protein sequence: CASSRHGATNEKLFF.

Regarding this clonotype: The junction and the germline gene differ at one end; a read error may be behind it. This rearrangement joins TRBV29-1 to TRBJ1-2; possibly TRBD1 for D (6 bases). Germline lookup yields CDR1 SQVTM and CDR2 ANQGSEA. This CDR3 spans 15 amino acids. The CDR3: CSVDPPQGRGYGHTF. The CDR3, as DNA: TGCAGCGTTGACCCCCCCCAGGGGCGAGGCTATGGCCACACCTTC.